This T cell receptor (beta chain) comes out of a study of cytomegalovirus exposure and HLA in healthy donors. The PCR made use of 60 Vbeta and 13 Jbeta primers. Generated by immunoSEQ multiplex PCR, the TCRdb table keeps only in-frame clones and is missing some. The sample includes 150,000 to 200,000 clones, less than 80% of them seen just once. The germline CDR1 and CDR2 sequences are LNHDA and SQIVND (reference sequence). The V and J ends lost 2 bases and 1 base respectively, with 14 bases between them. This CDR3 comprises 16 residues. The sequenced sample was PBMCs. This clonotype was sampled from a man in his forties in good health and CMV-seronegative. The chain couples TRBV19 to TRBJ1-1, with D possibly being TRBD1 (6 bases). The CDR3 DNA reads as TGTGCCAGTAGTATACCGGGACAACTAGGGAACACTGAAGCTTTCTTT. Encoded protein: CASSIPGQLGNTEAFF. The entire variable domain, with the rest obtained from reference TRBV19 and TRBJ1-1, is as follows: DGGITQSPKYLFRKEGQNVTLSCEQNLNHDAMYWYRQDPGQGLRLIYYSQIVNDFQKGDIAEGYSVSREKKESFPLTVTSAQKNPTAFYLCASSIPGQLGNTEAFFGQGTRLTVV.